What follows is one TCR beta chain and its context. What it recognizes is unknown. This record comes from a study of cytomegalovirus exposure and HLA in healthy donors. Overall study findings and caveats: DRB1 showed the most TCR associations and HLA-C the fewest in a later analysis, as rates varied by HLA locus.

The trim removed 5 bases at V and 7 bases at J, leaving 7 bases unmatched. CDR1 and CDR2 (germline): SEHNR, FQNEAQ (reference sequence). This CDR3 contains 14 residues. PCR employed 60 Vbeta and 13 Jbeta primers. Data came from immunoSEQ multiplex PCR; TCRdb stores just in-frame clones and leaves some out. The sample lists 160,000 or so clones; 82% were seen once. The clonotype comes from a woman aged 45-65 years in good health and CMV-seropositive. Material for sequencing was PBMCs. The chain has TRBV7-9 and TRBJ2-2, with 7 bases matching TRBD1. CDR3 in amino acids: CASSVQGTHGELFF. CDR3 DNA: TGTGCCAGCAGCGTACAGGGGACCCACGGGGAGCTGTTTTTT.